This note documents a single TCR beta chain sequence. The age range of participants was about 18 to 90 years, with residence in about two dozen US areas. These data originate in a study of blood T cell repertoires in COVID-19. The CDR3 is made up of 15 amino acids. Germline loops: CDR1 SEHNR, CDR2 FQNEAQ (reference sequence). The germline V and J ends were trimmed by 5 bases and 3 bases, with 13 bases remaining between them. This table comes from immunoSEQ multiplex PCR, and its TCRdb copy is limited to in-frame clones, with some not included. The sample carries approximately 210,000 clones, around nine tenths recorded once.

This TCR came from a woman aged 50 to 60 with acute COVID-19. The sequenced material came from PBMCs or T cells enriched from blood (not recorded which). V is TRBV7-9 and J is TRBJ2-2, with D possibly being TRBD1 (6 bases). This CDR3 reads CASSQDREDTGELFF. CDR3 coding DNA: TGTGCCAGCAGCCAGGACAGAGAGGACACCGGGGAGCTGTTTTTT.